Many counts were recorded for the clone carrying this T cell receptor (beta chain). Its antigen is unknown. This specimen comes from a study of T cell repertoires in cytomegalovirus infection. TCRdb reanalysed the reads using MiXCR and keeps one entry per CDR3 protein. Of about 770,000 distinct CDR3 sequences listed, 29% are singletons. The CDR3 spans 19 residues. Trimming stripped 0 bases from V and 5 bases from J, with 25 bases between. Germline V CDR1 and CDR2: LGHNA, YSLEER. The genes are TRBV4-3 and TRBJ2-5; D not resolved. This clonotype originated in a human donor in good health (CMV status not recorded). Some clones in this sample may be carry-over from other donors' samples. The sample consisted of cultured CD8+ T cells from PBMCs, taken from culture after CMV antigen stimulation. The CDR3, as DNA: TGCGCCAGCAGCCAAGATCCCCCCCCAGCCAGCAACCTTGGGGAGACCCAGTACTTC. It yields the protein CASSQDPPPASNLGETQYF.